This T cell receptor (beta chain) is from a study of blood T cell repertoires in COVID-19. Study information: Sites across the United States, Italy and Spain contributed samples from acute and convalescent COVID-19.

The V and J ends lost 0 bases and 3 bases, in that order; junction bases with no gene match: 6. From germline, CDR1 is MGHRA and CDR2 YSYEKL. This CDR3 has 16 amino acids. Study processing details: Cell counts per sample came from amplifying reference gene primers. The data were produced by immunoSEQ multiplex PCR, yet TCRdb's version contains in-frame clones alone and is incomplete. V and J calls and clone size are as listed in that table; D and trimming were resolved from the DNA. The repertoire holds under 250,000 clones, with roughly nine tenths as singletons. The chain combines TRBV4-1 with TRBJ2-7; 9 positions agree with TRBD2. Sample: peripheral blood. The receptor comes from a man between 40 and 49 years old with acute or convalescent COVID-19. For the CDR3, the DNA is TGCGCCAGCAGCCAAGATGCGGGGGGGTCTCTCTACGAGCAGTACTTC. Residues: CASSQDAGGSLYEQYF.